This T cell receptor beta chain was obtained from a study of cytomegalovirus exposure and HLA in healthy donors. PCR used 60 Vbeta primers and 13 Jbeta primers. Measured with immunoSEQ multiplex PCR; TCRdb has only the in-frame clones, and not every one. The table has some 44,000 clones, approximately 90% seen once. This CDR3 region has 15 residues. Unmatched junction bases numbered 6, after V lost 2 bases and J lost 7 bases. The germline V gene encodes CDR1 SGHNT and CDR2 YYREEE (reference sequence). Sequenced input: PBMCs. The chain employs TRBV5-4 and TRBJ1-6, with 7 bases fitting TRBD1. This clonotype was sampled from a woman aged 40-49 years in good health and CMV-seropositive. Here the CDR3 reads CASSLKSGGNSPLHF. The CDR3 coding sequence is TGTGCCAGCAGCTTAAAATCAGGGGGAAATTCACCCCTCCACTTT.